This T cell receptor (beta chain) was documented in a study of CD8 T cells in ankylosing spondylitis. Whole-study findings and limits: In synovial fluid and blood from reactive arthritis, some motif variants were previously reported. A TCR beta motif made of several highly homologous variants seemed typical of ankylosing spondylitis blood. Matched ankylosing spondylitis synovial fluid reportedly contained a significantly enriched population of disease-linked clones. Disease-associated clonotypes exhibited CD8+ identity and were relatively infrequent in peripheral blood.

Deletions cut 0 bases from V and 2 bases from J, with 8 bases between. From germline, CDR1 is SGHTA and CDR2 FQGNSA. CDR3 length equals 15 residues. By quantitative 5'-RACE with molecular barcodes, the TCR beta libraries were made. Using its own MiXCR run on the 5' RACE reads, TCRdb lists one record per CDR3 protein. The data contain roughly 700,000 distinct CDR3 sequences, around 20% of them singletons. This clonotype was seen a few times. Its target is unknown. Sequencing was carried out using blood, either unsorted or a sorted T cell fraction (not recorded which). The chain recombines TRBV7-2 with TRBJ2-1; the D is unclear. The clonotype originates from a male donor with ankylosing spondylitis. The CDR3 is CASSLARPAYNEQFF. CDR3 sequence (DNA): TGTGCCAGCAGCTTAGCTCGACCTGCCTACAATGAGCAGTTCTTC.